Shown below are 29 T cell receptor beta chains from a single sample sequenced in a study of cytomegalovirus exposure and HLA in healthy donors. The PCR made use of 60 Vbeta and 13 Jbeta primers. Assay: immunoSEQ multiplex PCR; the TCRdb copy retains only in-frame clones and omits some. The sample lists about 190,000 clones, about 80% occurring once. The specimen was PBMCs. The receptors shown here come from a woman in her forties in good health and CMV-seronegative.

V gene TRBV15 combines with J gene TRBJ2-7; no clear D. There are 14 residues in the CDR3. Germline CDR1 reads LNHNV; CDR2 reads YYDKDF (reference sequence). V was cut by 0 bases and J by 3 bases, with 9 bases left in between. CDR3 in DNA: TGTGCCACCAGCAGAGATCCAGGCGACTACGAGCAGTACGTC. Amino acid sequence: CATSRDPGDYEQYV.

This chain uses TRBV5-1 with TRBJ2-3; 9 nucleotides match TRBD1. The CDR3 has 14 residues. Germline V gives CDR1 SGHRS, CDR2 YFSETQ. V was clipped by 2 bases and J by 3 bases; unmatched bases: 1. The CDR3 sequence is CASSFGTGTDTQYF. As DNA, the CDR3 is TGCGCCAGCAGCTTCGGGACAGGGACAGATACGCAGTATTTT.

This clone was counted between two and nine times. This sequence joins TRBV30 and TRBJ1-4, with D unclear. The germline V gene encodes CDR1 GTSNPN and CDR2 SVGIG (reference sequence). This CDR3 has 13 amino acids. Trimming took off 1 base at V and 11 bases at J, with 14 bases between the two ends. In DNA, the CDR3 is TGTGCCTGGAGTGCGGGGAATGTCGAGAAACTGTTTTTT. This sequence encodes CAWSAGNVEKLFF.

DNA for the CDR3: TGTGCCAGTAGTATAGGAACGAACAACTACGAGCAGTACTTC. The encoded protein is CASSIGTNNYEQYF. The chain has TRBV19 and TRBJ2-7; D is unclear. V dropped 1 base and J dropped 3 bases, with 10 bases sitting between them. This CDR3 is built from 14 residues. Germline CDR1 is LNHDA and CDR2 is SQIVND (reference sequence).

The chain combines TRBV4-1 with TRBJ1-4; 8 nucleotides agree with TRBD1. CDR3 length equals 16 residues. The germline V gene has CDR1 MGHRA and CDR2 YSYEKL. With 4 bases clipped from V and 4 bases from J, the junction kept 8 bases outside the gene matches. The CDR3 loop reads CASSRTLTGGNEKLFF. The CDR3 region has the DNA TGCGCCAGCAGCCGAACCCTCACAGGGGGTAATGAAAAACTGTTTTTT.

In nucleotides, the CDR3 is TGTGCCAGCCTAGTGGACACTGAAGCTTTCTTT. Encoded protein: CASLVDTEAFF. The chain employs TRBV28 and TRBJ1-1; D ambiguous. Deletions cut 8 bases from V and 3 bases from J, with 7 bases between. The CDR3 sequence is 11 residues long. The germline V gene encodes CDR1 MDHEN and CDR2 SYDVKM.

This clone was recorded a few times. V and J are TRBV6-5 and TRBJ1-1, with D maybe TRBD1 (5 bases). CDR3 length: 15 amino acids. V gave up 6 bases and J gave up 4 bases, with 18 bases separating them. Per the germline V gene, CDR1 is MNHEY and CDR2 is SVGAGI. In DNA, the CDR3 is TGTGCCAGCAGACCCCCTGGGGCTTCGGGCACTGAAGCTTTCTTT. Amino acids: CASRPPGASGTEAFF.

The chain recombines TRBV7-2 with TRBJ1-2; D is possibly TRBD1 (5 bases). Trimming left V 1 base short and J 8 bases short, with 14 bases between. The CDR3 spans 14 residues. The germline V gene encodes CDR1 SGHTA and CDR2 FQGNSA. The CDR3 reads CASSLVYAGEGYTF. CDR3 bases: TGTGCCAGCAGCTTAGTTTATGCGGGGGAAGGCTACACCTTC.

CDR3 DNA sequence: TGTGCCAGTAGTGCGGTCTCAAGGTGGCAGCCCCAGCATTTT. This gives the protein CASSAVSRWQPQHF. The V gene is TRBV19, the J gene TRBJ1-5; D not resolved. Germline V lookup: CDR1 LNHDA, CDR2 SQIVND (reference sequence). This CDR3 has 14 amino acids. The V end was cut by 5 bases, the J end by 7 bases, with 15 bases between.

This rearrangement joins TRBV18 to TRBJ2-7, with a weak D call TRBD2 (6 bases). The V end was cut by 3 bases, the J end by 6 bases, with 12 bases between. Germline CDR1 and CDR2: KGHSH and LQKENI. CDR3 length: 13 residues. The CDR3 region has the DNA TGTGCCAGCTCACCCTCACTAGCAGCCGAGCAGTACGTC. Translating gives CASSPSLAAEQYV.

V and J are TRBV5-4 and TRBJ2-1; 11 bases are shared with TRBD2. The CDR3 spans 16 residues. Germline loops: CDR1 SGHNT, CDR2 YYREEE (reference sequence). V shed 2 bases, J shed 4 bases, and the junction held 5 bases outside the gene matches. CDR3 nucleotides: TGTGCCAGCAGCTTAAAGGGACTAGCGGAGTACAATGAGCAGTTCTTC. Translation gives CASSLKGLAEYNEQFF.

This clone is a singleton in its sample. The V call is TRBV5-4, the J call TRBJ2-5, with D possibly being TRBD1 (6 bases). The CDR3 runs 13 residues. Trimming stripped 9 bases from V and 4 bases from J, with 16 bases between. Germline V gives CDR1 SGHNT, CDR2 YYREEE (reference sequence). This CDR3 is CATHPGQGETQYF. The DNA for the CDR3 is TGTGCCACACACCCGGGACAAGGAGAGACCCAGTACTTC.

This clone was counted a few times. The chain joins TRBV7-2 to TRBJ2-7; tentative D call: TRBD1 (6 bases). Trimming took 3 bases from V and 4 from J, leaving 10 bases between them. Germline loops: CDR1 SGHTA, CDR2 FQGNSA. CDR3 length equals 13 residues. The CDR3 nucleotides are TGTGCCAGCAGCTTCCAGGGGAATTACGAGCAGTACTTC. It yields the protein CASSFQGNYEQYF.

The chain combines TRBV7-8 with TRBJ1-2, with 9 nucleotides matching TRBD1. The germline gives CDR1 SGHVS, CDR2 FQNEAQ. The CDR3 covers 15 residues. V was pared by 4 bases and J by 5 bases, with 8 bases of the junction left unmatched. CDR3 coding DNA: TGTGCCAGCAGCTCCCAGGGGACAGGGAGTTATGGCTACACCTTC. Amino acid sequence: CASSSQGTGSYGYTF.

This chain joins TRBV11-2 and TRBJ2-3; 8 bases line up with TRBD2. The CDR3 contains 16 residues. Unmatched junction bases numbered 5, after V lost 1 base and J lost 2 bases. The germline V gene encodes CDR1 SGHAT and CDR2 FQNNGV. The DNA of the CDR3 is TGTGCCAGCAGCTTAGCGGGAGGGCCTACCACAGATACGCAGTATTTT. This gives the protein CASSLAGGPTTDTQYF.

The chain joins TRBV19 to TRBJ1-2; the match to TRBD1 covers 8 bases. The CDR3 has 14 amino acids. Germline-derived CDR1 and CDR2 are LNHDA and SQIVND (reference sequence). The junction had 5 bases not matched to a gene; V was cut back by 6 bases and J by 2 bases. The CDR3 protein is CASSSGQDNYGYTF. The CDR3 nucleotides read TGTGCCAGTAGCTCGGGACAGGACAACTATGGCTACACCTTC.

This chain connects TRBV6-4 to TRBJ1-2, with D unclear. The CDR3 is made up of 15 amino acids. Trimming cost V 3 bases and J 0 bases, with 11 bases left between them. Germline V lookup: CDR1 MRHNA, CDR2 SNTAGT. CDR3 sequence reads: CASSDGPGANYGYTF. The CDR3 nucleotides read TGTGCCAGCAGTGATGGGCCGGGAGCTAACTATGGCTACACCTTC.

This clone was counted between two and nine times. V usage is TRBV7-2 and J usage is TRBJ1-2; 7 bases are a match to TRBD1. Germline CDR1 is SGHTA and CDR2 is FQGNSA. The CDR3 contains 16 residues. Trimming at V came to 4 bases and at J to 4 bases, leaving 12 bases not matched to a gene. CDR3: CASSSPILQGTYGYTF. The CDR3 region has the DNA TGTGCCAGCAGCTCCCCCATATTACAGGGGACCTATGGCTACACCTTC. The full variable domain, in which reference TRBV7-2 and TRBJ1-2 provide the parts outside the CDR3, is GAGVSQSPSNKVTEKGKDVELRCDPISGHTALYWYRQSLGQGLEFLIYFQGNSAPDKSGLPSDRFSAERTGGSVSTLTIQRTQQEDSAVYLCASSSPILQGTYGYTFGSGTRLTVV.

This sequence joins TRBV5-1 and TRBJ2-1, with 7 bases fitting TRBD2. The CDR3 contains 22 residues. V shed 0 bases, J shed 7 bases, and the junction held 28 bases outside the gene matches. The V gene's germline CDR1 is SGHRS and CDR2 YFSETQ. The CDR3 region has the DNA TGCGCCAGCAGCTTGGTTTTAGCGGGTAAGTGGTCCCAGGGTGGTTCGTGTAATGAGCAGTTCTTC. This gives the protein CASSLVLAGKWSQGGSCNEQFF.

The genes are TRBV29-1 and TRBJ2-7; D is perhaps TRBD2 (5 bases). This CDR3 contains 12 residues. Germline V gene lookup returns CDR1 SQVTM and CDR2 ANQGSEA. Deletions cut 6 bases from V and 3 bases from J, with 12 bases between. The DNA for the CDR3 is TGCAGCGTAAGAAGCGGACTCTACGAGCAGTACTTC. Its protein product is CSVRSGLYEQYF.

The chain has TRBV7-9 and TRBJ2-7; possibly TRBD1 for D (5 bases). CDR3 size: 13 residues. Germline V gene lookup returns CDR1 SEHNR and CDR2 FQNEAQ (reference sequence). Trimming stripped 3 bases from V and 10 bases from J, with 16 bases between. The CDR3 loop reads CASSFERDSDQYV. The CDR3 coding sequence is TGTGCCAGCAGCTTTGAGCGAGACAGCGACCAGTACGTC.

This clone was recorded once. V gene TRBV29-1 combines with J gene TRBJ1-1; TRBD1 matches at 10 bases. V was clipped by 4 bases and J by 4 bases; unmatched bases: 6. The CDR3 has 14 amino acids. Germline V gives CDR1 SQVTM, CDR2 ANQGSEA. The CDR3 here is CSVAGTGDTTEAFF. Here the CDR3 DNA reads TGCAGCGTTGCCGGGACAGGGGACACCACTGAAGCTTTCTTT.

The chain uses TRBV7-2 and TRBJ1-4; 10 bases line up with TRBD1. CDR3 size: 15 residues. V shed 2 bases, J shed 7 bases, and the junction held 4 bases outside the gene matches. Germline CDR1 reads SGHTA; CDR2 reads FQGNSA. This CDR3 is CASSLTGQGSEKLFF. CDR3 nucleotide sequence: TGTGCCAGCAGCTTAACGGGACAGGGGAGTGAAAAACTGTTTTTT.

The V gene is TRBV19, the J gene TRBJ2-1; a weak D match, TRBD1 (5 bases). This CDR3 is 16 amino acids long. V was clipped by 5 bases and J by 0 bases, with 14 bases between them. CDR1 and CDR2 from the germline V gene are LNHDA and SQIVND (reference sequence). CDR3 in DNA: TGTGCCAGTAGTCAGATCCAGGGCGGCTCCTACAATGAGCAGTTCTTC. This encodes CASSQIQGGSYNEQFF.

This clone appeared once. As DNA, the CDR3 is TGTGCCAGCAGGCGGGATCTAAGGTCCTACGAGCAGTACGTC. Amino acid sequence: CASRRDLRSYEQYV. The chain links TRBV2 to TRBJ2-7, with D perhaps TRBD2 (6 bases). Trimming left V 6 bases short and J 1 base short, with 13 bases between. The CDR3 is made up of 14 amino acids. Per germline, CDR1 SNHLY and CDR2 FYNNEI.

Only a few counts were recorded for this clone. J is TRBJ2-6 and V is TRBV9; possibly TRBD2 for D (5 bases). Trimming removed 3 bases from V and 4 bases from J, with 8 bases in between. The CDR3 consists of 14 residues. From germline, CDR1 is SGDLS and CDR2 YYNGEE. The CDR3 loop reads CASSGPSGANVLTF. Here the CDR3 DNA reads TGTGCCAGCAGCGGACCTAGCGGGGCCAACGTCCTGACTTTC.

V gene TRBV6-1 combines with J gene TRBJ2-1; D is uncertain. The germline V gene has CDR1 MNHNS and CDR2 SASEGT. The germline V and J ends were trimmed by 7 bases and 0 bases, with 13 bases remaining between them. CDR3 length equals 15 residues. CDR3 protein: CASKLDSTSYNEQFF. CDR3 nucleotides: TGTGCCAGCAAATTAGACTCGACCTCCTACAATGAGCAGTTCTTC.

The rearrangement joins TRBV4-3 to TRBJ2-1, with 8 positions matching TRBD2. The ends lost 0 bases at V and 7 bases at J; junction bases unmatched: 8. CDR3 length equals 16 residues. Looked up from germline, CDR1 is LGHNA and CDR2 is YSLEER. The CDR3: CASSQDGGLVVNEQFF. As DNA, the CDR3 is TGCGCCAGCAGCCAAGATGGGGGACTAGTGGTAAATGAGCAGTTCTTC.

The chain combines TRBV1 with TRBJ2-3; the table gives TRBD2 as D, unverified against the DNA. TRBV1 is flagged as a pseudogene. The CDR3 spans 16 residues. The DNA for the CDR3 is TGCACCAGCAGCCCGATACAGCGGGAGGATGAAGATACGCAGTATTTT. Encoded protein: CTSSPIQREDEDTQYF.